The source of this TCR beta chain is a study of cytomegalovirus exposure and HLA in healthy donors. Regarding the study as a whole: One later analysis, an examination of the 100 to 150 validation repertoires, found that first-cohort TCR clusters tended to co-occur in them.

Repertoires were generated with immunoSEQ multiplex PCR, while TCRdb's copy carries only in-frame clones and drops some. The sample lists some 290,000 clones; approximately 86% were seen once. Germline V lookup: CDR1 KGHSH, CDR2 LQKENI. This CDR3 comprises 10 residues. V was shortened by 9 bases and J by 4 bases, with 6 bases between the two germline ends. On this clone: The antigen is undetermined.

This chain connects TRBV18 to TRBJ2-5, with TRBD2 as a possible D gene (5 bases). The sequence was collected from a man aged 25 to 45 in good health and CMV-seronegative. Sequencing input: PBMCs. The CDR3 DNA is TGTGCCAGTCGGGGAGAGACCCAGTACTTC. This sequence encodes CASRGETQYF.